The T cell receptor (beta chain) under discussion was sequenced for a study of Ad26.COV2.S vaccination and SARS-CoV-2 variants. Study at large: Recipients of Ad26.COV2.S got it intramuscularly, once or twice 56 days apart. Study-wide findings and caveats: Considerable breadth of spike-specific CD8+ and CD4+ T cell responses has reportedly been documented following vaccination.

The method was immunoSEQ multiplex PCR; TCRdb's version includes in-frame clones alone and lacks a portion of them. The table records roughly 400,000 clones, 80% to 95% of them present only once. Trimming cost V 6 bases and J 7 bases; bases outside gene matches: 6. CDR1 MDHEN and CDR2 SYDVKM come from the germline V gene. The CDR3 covers 13 residues. Treatment of the sample: roughly 18 received Ad26.COV2.S at low or high dose, single or two shots; roughly 5 received placebo; per-sample allocation not given. Specimen acquisition occurred on day 63 following the initial vaccine or placebo injection. On this clone itself: Its target is unknown.

The V call is TRBV28, the J call TRBJ1-1, with 9 bases that match TRBD1. This material consisted of peripheral blood, taken in a trial of Ad26.COV2.S vaccine versus placebo. The source of this sequence is a person between 18 and 60 years old who received the Ad26.COV2.S COVID-19 vaccine or a placebo. CDR3 region: CASSYTGGNEAFF. The CDR3 nucleotides read TGTGCCAGCAGCTATACAGGGGGCAATGAAGCTTTCTTT.